Each of the 9 T cell receptor beta chains below was sequenced from the same sample in a study of T cells in Graves' hyperthyroidism and ophthalmopathy. Researchers took RNA transcripts and amplified the TCR beta CDR3 regions from them. With the HTBI primer set, the TCR CDR3 went through a first round of RT-PCR. TCRdb analysed the multiplex PCR reads with MiXCR anew, one entry per CDR3 protein. Of 300,000 to 450,000 distinct CDR3 sequences listed, roughly 14% were seen once; the top ten hold less than 25%. The sequencing sample was made of blood. These receptors were collected from a man under 40 with Graves' hyperthyroidism that later progressed to Graves' ophthalmopathy.

This clonotype appeared many times. The rearrangement links TRBV7-2 to TRBJ1-1, with a tentative D call TRBD1 (6 bases). The CDR3 extends over 15 amino acids. Germline V gene lookup returns CDR1 SGHTA and CDR2 FQGNSA. V gave up 3 bases and J gave up 0 bases, with 11 bases separating them. The CDR3 DNA follows: TGTGCCAGCAGCTTCGCAGGGGCTGTGAACACTGAAGCTTTCTTT. Translation gives CASSFAGAVNTEAFF. The full variable domain, completed using reference TRBV7-2 and TRBJ1-1, is GAGVSQSPSNKVTEKGKDVELRCDPISGHTALYWYRQSLGQGLEFLIYFQGNSAPDKSGLPSDRFSAERTGGSVSTLTIQRTQQEDSAVYLCASSFAGAVNTEAFFGQGTRLTVV.

The V gene is TRBV6-1, the J gene TRBJ2-1, with TRBD1 matching 9 bases. The CDR3 runs 16 residues. The germline V gene encodes CDR1 MNHNS and CDR2 SASEGT. V lost 6 bases and J lost 7; bases outside the gene matches: 13. The CDR3 reads CASRRPTGGERNEQFF. In DNA form, the CDR3 reads TGTGCCAGCAGGCGCCCTACAGGGGGCGAAAGGAATGAGCAGTTCTTC.

This clonotype was observed at least ten times. The genes are TRBV11-3 and TRBJ1-2; D may be TRBD1 (5 bases). V lost 5 bases, J lost 3 bases, and 16 bases lay in between. The CDR3 has 15 amino acids. In germline, CDR1 is SGHNT, CDR2 YENEEA. The CDR3 loop reads CASSPLYGTDYGYTF. The DNA of the CDR3 is TGTGCCAGCAGCCCACTCTATGGGACGGACTATGGCTACACCTTC.

This clonotype was detected only a few times. DNA for the CDR3: TGCGCCAGCAGCCCAGGACTAGCGGGGGGGGAGACGCAGTATTTT. Its protein product is CASSPGLAGGETQYF. The chain carries TRBV5-1 and TRBJ2-3, with TRBD2 identical over 15 bases. Germline V gene data show CDR1 as SGHRS and CDR2 as YFSETQ. V trimming: 4 bases; J trimming: 9 bases; junction bases outside the gene matches: 6. This CDR3 spans 15 amino acids. Drawing the rest from reference TRBV5-1 and TRBJ2-3, the complete variable domain is KAGVTQTPRYLIKTRGQQVTLSCSPISGHRSVSWYQQTPGQGLQFLFEYFSETQRNKGNFPGRFSGRQFSNSRSEMNVSTLELGDSALYLCASSPGLAGGETQYFGPGTRLTVL.

V and J are TRBV29-1 and TRBJ1-4; a weak D match, TRBD1 (6 bases). This CDR3 spans 14 amino acids. The V end was cut by 6 bases, the J end by 3 bases, with 14 bases between. Germline loops: CDR1 SQVTM, CDR2 ANQGSEA. The CDR3 sequence is CSVKQGPANEKLFF. The DNA for the CDR3 is TGCAGCGTGAAACAGGGTCCGGCTAATGAAAAACTGTTTTTT. The complete variable domain, with remaining parts taken from reference TRBV29-1 and TRBJ1-4, reads SAVISQKPSRDICQRGTSLTIQCQVDSQVTMMFWYRQQPGQSLTLIATANQGSEATYESGFVIDKFPISRPNLTFSTLTVSNMSPEDSSIYLCSVKQGPANEKLFFGSGTQLSVL.

This clonotype was observed at least ten times. V usage is TRBV6-1 and J usage is TRBJ2-1; a weak D match, TRBD1 (6 bases). Trimming cost V 6 bases and J 0 bases, with 12 bases left between them. The CDR3 totals 15 residues. Germline V CDR1 and CDR2: MNHNS, SASEGT. The CDR3 region is CASRGQSSSYNEQFF. CDR3 coding DNA: TGTGCCAGCAGAGGACAGTCGAGCTCCTACAATGAGCAGTTCTTC.

This clonotype was counted between two and nine times. The chain is built from TRBV6-1 and TRBJ2-3, with 11 bases lining up with TRBD1. The germline gives CDR1 MNHNS, CDR2 SASEGT. CDR3 length: 14 amino acids. Trimming removed 6 bases from V and 7 bases from J; junction bases left unmatched: 6. The CDR3 loop reads CASSWTGGVNTQYF. In DNA, the CDR3 is TGTGCCAGCAGCTGGACAGGGGGCGTAAATACGCAGTATTTT.

This clonotype was found a few times. V and J are TRBV2 and TRBJ2-5, with D perhaps matching TRBD2 (5 bases). Germline loops: CDR1 SNHLY, CDR2 FYNNEI. The CDR3 spans 13 residues. V shed 7 bases and J shed 2 bases, with 11 bases lying between them. This CDR3 is CASTGVRQETQYF. The CDR3 DNA reads as TGTGCCAGCACCGGGGTAAGGCAAGAGACCCAGTACTTC.

The chain uses TRBV5-1 and TRBJ1-2; D is uncertain. The CDR3 is 15 amino acids. Looked up from germline, CDR1 is SGHRS and CDR2 is YFSETQ. The ends were cut back, 0 bases at V and 8 bases at J, with 17 bases in the middle. CDR3 nucleotide sequence: TGCGCCAGCAGCTTGGCCTGGGTGACCGGTCAAGGCTACACCTTC. This translates into CASSLAWVTGQGYTF.